This T cell receptor (beta chain) was profiled in a study of metastatic and nonmetastatic thyroid tumors. Study-wide background: Blood and tumor or nodule tissue repertoires from malignant and benign thyroid patients were compared. General observations from the study: According to reports, the diversity of TCR beta was significantly higher in malignant thyroid tumors than in benign nodules, and this held in both blood and tumor samples.

V lost 0 bases to trimming and J lost 5 bases, with 3 bases between them. This CDR3 has 12 residues. Germline values: CDR1 KGHDR, CDR2 SFDVKD. This clone was found many times. Its antigen is still unknown. Original methodology: A classifier of distant metastasis in papillary thyroid cancer was built from CDR3 differences (across clinicopathological groups). Using MiXCR, TCRdb reanalyzed the PCR reads. TCRdb's processing, not the authors', yielded these V and J calls. Of just over 70,000 clones listed, less than 20% were seen once; the top ten hold around 13%. Among the patients, none had received any treatment before thyroid surgery.

Input material: blood. The TCR sequence derives from a female donor with papillary thyroid cancer or a benign thyroid nodule (not recorded which). Some clones in this sample may be carry-over from other donors' samples. V is TRBV24-1 and J is TRBJ2-5, with unresolved D. Here the CDR3 reads CATSDLRETQYF. In DNA form, the CDR3 reads TGTGCCACCAGTGATTTGCGGGAGACCCAGTACTTC.